Listed here are 5 T cell receptor beta chains from one sample, sequenced in a study of shared clonotypes between healthy human individuals. TCRdb's copy holds only in-frame clones and misses some; the assay was immunoSEQ multiplex PCR. Of around 720,000 clones in the sample, around three quarters were seen once. The sample comprised memory CD4+ T cells sorted from blood. The subset: CD45RA-negative fraction. All receptors come from a woman aged 25-40 years in good health.

CDR3 nucleotides: TGTGCCAGCAGCCCTCAGACAGGGCGAGGCACCGGGGAGCTGTTTTTT. Residues: CASSPQTGRGTGELFF. The chain has TRBV7-6 and TRBJ2-2; TRBD1 aligns across 7 bases. The germline gives CDR1 SGHVS, CDR2 FNYEAQ. Trimming took 5 bases from V and 4 from J; bases not matched to a gene: 10. The CDR3 spans 16 residues.

The rearrangement links TRBV19 to TRBJ1-2; maybe TRBD1 (6 bases). The CDR3 runs 14 residues. V was trimmed by 5 bases and J by 6 bases, leaving 16 bases between them. Germline values: CDR1 LNHDA, CDR2 SQIVND (reference sequence). In DNA, the CDR3 is TGTGCCAGTAGTGTTGCCGGGACACAAAATGGCTACACCTTC. Its protein is CASSVAGTQNGYTF.

A remark on this clone: The same CDR3 is also encoded by other DNA sequences in this sample. The rearrangement joins TRBV11-2 to TRBJ1-4; 8 positions agree with TRBD1. This CDR3 has 15 residues. V was pared by 4 bases and J by 1 base, with 2 bases of the junction left unmatched. Per germline, CDR1 SGHAT and CDR2 FQNNGV. The CDR3 DNA reads as TGTGCCAGCAGCTCCGGACAGGGAACTAATGAAAAACTGTTTTTT. It yields the protein CASSSGQGTNEKLFF.

This chain links TRBV29-1 with TRBJ2-7; TRBD1 matches 9 bases. V was clipped by 7 bases and J by 3 bases; unmatched bases: 4. Germline V gene lookup returns CDR1 SQVTM and CDR2 ANQGSEA. The CDR3 contains 12 residues. The DNA of the CDR3 is TGCAGCGCTGGGACAGGGAACTACGAGCAGTACTTC. Its protein is CSAGTGNYEQYF.

The rearrangement links TRBV7-8 to TRBJ2-2; 9 bases fit TRBD1. With 2 bases clipped from V and 7 bases from J, the junction kept 2 bases outside the gene matches. CDR1 is SGHVS, CDR2 FQNEAQ, per germline. The CDR3 is 14 amino acids. The CDR3 DNA sequence: TGTGCCAGCAGCTTAACAGGGGGCTTCGGGGAGCTGTTTTTT. It codes for CASSLTGGFGELFF.